The 17 T cell receptor beta chains presented below share a single source sample, sequenced in a study of blood T cell repertoires in COVID-19. Sequencing used immunoSEQ multiplex PCR; TCRdb keeps in-frame clones, though not all of them. The sample consists of some 60,000 clones, more than 75% of them appearing once. Source material: peripheral blood. The receptors were gathered from a human donor with active COVID-19. The donor label of this sample is uncertain.

In this sample, this clone turned up a few times. CDR3 sequence reads: CASRPTSGSVGGMFF. As DNA, the CDR3 is TGTGCCAGCAGGCCGACTAGCGGGAGCGTCGGGGGCATGTTTTTT. This chain joins TRBV6-5 and TRBJ2-2; 12 bases are shared with TRBD2. The J segment lost 15 bases and the V segment lost 6 bases, leaving 14 bases of the junction unmatched. Germline loops: CDR1 MNHEY, CDR2 SVGAGI. The CDR3 consists of 15 residues.

V is TRBV5-1 and J is TRBJ2-1, with D possibly being TRBD1 (8 bases). From germline, CDR1 is SGHRS and CDR2 YFSETQ. Trimming shortened V by 1 base and J by 3 bases, and 14 bases separated the two germline ends. There are 16 residues in the CDR3. The CDR3 nucleotides read TGCGCCAGCAGCTTGTTACAGGGGGGGAACTACAATGAGCAGTTCTTC. It yields the protein CASSLLQGGNYNEQFF.

This clone was counted between two and nine times. The chain links TRBV20-1 to TRBJ2-7; D gene uncertain. Germline V gives CDR1 DFQATT, CDR2 SNEGSKA (reference sequence). V lost 0 bases, J lost 4 bases, and 4 bases lay in between. CDR3 length equals 11 residues. This CDR3 is CSARDLYEQYF. CDR3 sequence (DNA): TGCAGTGCTAGAGATCTATACGAGCAGTACTTC.

The chain uses TRBV6-5 and TRBJ2-7; 8 bases map to TRBD1. The CDR3 spans 15 residues. Trimming at V came to 7 bases and at J to 6 bases, leaving 14 bases not matched to a gene. Germline loops: CDR1 MNHEY, CDR2 SVGAGI. The CDR3 reads CASKPTLQGAREQYF. The DNA for the CDR3 is TGTGCCAGCAAACCTACGTTGCAGGGGGCTCGCGAGCAGTACTTC.

CDR3 sequence (DNA): TGTGCCAGCAGCTTAGCGCGTACAGGGGGCGGGAATGGCTACACCTTC. As protein: CASSLARTGGGNGYTF. The chain uses TRBV7-9 and TRBJ1-2; 9 bases line up with TRBD1. The CDR3 extends over 16 amino acids. V was pared by 0 bases and J by 6 bases, with 8 bases of the junction left unmatched. CDR1 and CDR2 from the germline V gene are SEHNR and FQNEAQ (reference sequence).

J is TRBJ2-5 and V is TRBV5-5; 9 bases map to TRBD1. J gave up 5 bases and V 1 base, and 3 bases lay outside the gene matches. From germline, CDR1 is SGHKS and CDR2 YYEKEE (reference sequence). The CDR3 length is 14 residues. The CDR3 coding sequence is TGTGCCAGCAGCTTGAACAGGGGGCAGGAGACCCAGTACTTC. This gives the protein CASSLNRGQETQYF.

The V call is TRBV27, the J call TRBJ1-2; 10 bases are shared with TRBD1. V lost 5 bases, J lost 4 bases, and 10 bases stayed unmatched. This CDR3 comprises 16 residues. Looked up from germline, CDR1 is MNHEY and CDR2 is SMNVEV (reference sequence). CDR3 region: CASSLTRTGGSYGYTF. The DNA for the CDR3 is TGTGCCAGCAGTCTCACTCGGACAGGGGGTTCCTATGGCTACACCTTC.

The CDR3 DNA reads as TGTGCCAGCAGTGAAGCGCTTTGGACTAGCGGAAACCTCACAGATACGCAGTATTTT. As protein: CASSEALWTSGNLTDTQYF. V gene TRBV2 combines with J gene TRBJ2-3; 10 bases are a match to TRBD2. The germline V gene encodes CDR1 SNHLY and CDR2 FYNNEI. V lost 0 bases to trimming and J lost 2 bases; unmatched junction nucleotides: 11. The CDR3 is 19 residues long.

This chain links TRBV28 with TRBJ1-5; D unresolved. The V gene lost 6 bases and the J gene lost 10 bases, with 10 bases spanning the gap. This CDR3 comprises 11 residues. Germline V gives CDR1 MDHEN, CDR2 SYDVKM. The chain's CDR3 is CASSSTRPQHF. The CDR3 coding sequence is TGTGCCAGCAGCTCCACTCGCCCCCAGCATTTT.

This clone was detected only once. The rearrangement uses TRBV5-1 and TRBJ1-4; D uncertain. V was shortened by 0 bases and J by 8 bases, with 8 bases between the two germline ends. The germline gives CDR1 SGHRS, CDR2 YFSETQ. The CDR3 has 13 amino acids. This CDR3 is CASSLGQAEKLFF. DNA of the CDR3: TGCGCCAGCAGCTTGGGACAAGCAGAAAAACTGTTTTTT. The full variable domain, rest sourced from reference TRBV5-1 and TRBJ1-4, is KAGVTQTPRYLIKTRGQQVTLSCSPISGHRSVSWYQQTPGQGLQFLFEYFSETQRNKGNFPGRFSGRQFSNSRSEMNVSTLELGDSALYLCASSLGQAEKLFFGSGTQLSVL.

This chain uses TRBV14 with TRBJ2-1; 12 bases map to TRBD2. Trimming cost V 2 bases and J 6 bases; bases outside gene matches: 2. The CDR3 runs to 15 residues. Germline V gene lookup returns CDR1 SGHDN and CDR2 FVKESK. CDR3 loop: CASSQLAGGGNEQFF. The CDR3 coding sequence is TGTGCCAGCAGCCAACTAGCGGGAGGGGGCAATGAGCAGTTCTTC. The variable domain in full, with the rest retrieved from reference TRBV14 and TRBJ2-1, is EAGVTQFPSHSVIEKGQTVTLRCDPISGHDNLYWYRRVMGKEIKFLLHFVKESKQDESGMPNNRFLAERTGGTYSTLKVQPAELEDSGVYFCASSQLAGGGNEQFFGPGTRLTVL.

The V call is TRBV29-1, the J call TRBJ1-1; TRBD1 might be the D (6 bases). V was shortened by 5 bases and J by 3 bases, with 19 bases between the two germline ends. Germline V CDR1 and CDR2: SQVTM, ANQGSEA. The CDR3 is made up of 15 amino acids. CDR3 nucleotide sequence: TGCAGCGTTTTCCGGTCCGCCTCAGGGGACACTGAAGCTTTCTTT. It encodes CSVFRSASGDTEAFF. The full variable domain, with the rest looked up from reference TRBV29-1 and TRBJ1-1, is SAVISQKPSRDICQRGTSLTIQCQVDSQVTMMFWYRQQPGQSLTLIATANQGSEATYESGFVIDKFPISRPNLTFSTLTVSNMSPEDSSIYLCSVFRSASGDTEAFFGQGTRLTVV.

The V and J genes are TRBV29-1 and TRBJ2-7; possible D gene TRBD2, 5 bases. The V end was cut by 6 bases, the J end by 3 bases, with 15 bases between. CDR1 is SQVTM and CDR2 is ANQGSEA in the germline V gene. CDR3 length: 13 residues. The chain's CDR3 is CSVRTGIYYEQYF. In nucleotides, the CDR3 is TGCAGCGTGCGGACCGGGATATACTACGAGCAGTACTTC.

This clone was counted only a few times. This chain joins TRBV30 and TRBJ1-6, with D possibly being TRBD1 (5 bases). The V end lost 1 base, the J end lost 10 bases, and 14 bases lay between the germline ends. The CDR3 has 14 amino acids. The germline gives CDR1 GTSNPN, CDR2 SVGIG (reference sequence). The CDR3 region has the DNA TGTGCCTGGAGTGGGGGGGGTACTAGCTCACCCCTCCACTTT. Its protein is CAWSGGGTSSPLHF.

J is TRBJ2-1 and V is TRBV27; 9 nucleotides agree with TRBD1. The CDR3 is 15 residues long. The V gene end was trimmed by 7 bases and the J gene end by 7 bases; junction bases not matched to a gene: 11. Germline CDR1 is MNHEY and CDR2 is SMNVEV (reference sequence). CDR3 residues: CASNPAGQGRNEQFF. The CDR3 DNA reads as TGTGCCAGCAACCCGGCGGGACAGGGTCGGAATGAGCAGTTCTTC.

The rearrangement joins TRBV7-2 to TRBJ1-5; perhaps TRBD1 as D (6 bases). Trimming shortened V by 6 bases and J by 9 bases, and 15 bases separated the two germline ends. CDR1 is SGHTA, CDR2 FQGNSA, per germline. This CDR3 is 13 amino acids long. For the CDR3, the DNA is TGTGCCAGCAGTCAAGCCGGGGGGCGGCCCCAGCATTTT. Protein: CASSQAGGRPQHF.

This clone is a singleton in its sample. The genes are TRBV19 and TRBJ1-3; D might be TRBD1 (5 bases). The V gene's germline CDR1 is LNHDA and CDR2 SQIVND (reference sequence). V lost 4 bases to trimming and J lost 0 bases, with 10 bases between them. The length of the CDR3 is 15 residues. The CDR3 region has the DNA TGTGCCAGTAGTAACAGACAGATCTCTGGAAACACCATATATTTT. It translates to CASSNRQISGNTIYF.